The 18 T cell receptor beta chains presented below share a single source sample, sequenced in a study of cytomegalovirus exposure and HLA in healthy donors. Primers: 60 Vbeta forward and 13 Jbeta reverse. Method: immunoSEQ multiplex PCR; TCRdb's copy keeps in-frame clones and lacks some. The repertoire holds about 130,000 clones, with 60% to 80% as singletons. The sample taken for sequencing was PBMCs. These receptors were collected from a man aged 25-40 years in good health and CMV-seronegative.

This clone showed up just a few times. The CDR3 DNA is TGTGCCAGCAGCCATCCAGGAAAAGCTTTCTTT. Translation gives CASSHPGKAFF. The J gene is TRBJ1-1, the V gene TRBV4-2, with unresolved D. Trimming shortened V by 3 bases and J by 9 bases, and 8 bases separated the two germline ends. The CDR3 is 11 amino acids. From germline, CDR1 is LGHNA and CDR2 YNFKEQ.

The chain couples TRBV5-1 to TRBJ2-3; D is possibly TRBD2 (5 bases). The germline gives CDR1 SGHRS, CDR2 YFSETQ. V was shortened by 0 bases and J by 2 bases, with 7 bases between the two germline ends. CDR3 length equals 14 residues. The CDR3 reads CASSLEAVTDTQYF. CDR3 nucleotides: TGCGCCAGCAGCTTGGAAGCGGTCACAGATACGCAGTATTTT.

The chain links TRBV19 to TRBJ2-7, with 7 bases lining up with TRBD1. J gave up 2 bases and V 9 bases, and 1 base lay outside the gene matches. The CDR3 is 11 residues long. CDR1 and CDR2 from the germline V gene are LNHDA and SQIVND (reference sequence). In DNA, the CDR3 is TGTGCCAGAGGACAGGCCTACGAGCAGTACTTC. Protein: CARGQAYEQYF.

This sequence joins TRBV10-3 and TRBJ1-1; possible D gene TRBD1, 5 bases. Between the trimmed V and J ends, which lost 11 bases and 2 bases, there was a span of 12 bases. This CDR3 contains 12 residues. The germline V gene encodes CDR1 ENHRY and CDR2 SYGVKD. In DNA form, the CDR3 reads TGTGCCGCCAGGGAAGGTAACACTGAAGCTTTCTTT. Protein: CAAREGNTEAFF.

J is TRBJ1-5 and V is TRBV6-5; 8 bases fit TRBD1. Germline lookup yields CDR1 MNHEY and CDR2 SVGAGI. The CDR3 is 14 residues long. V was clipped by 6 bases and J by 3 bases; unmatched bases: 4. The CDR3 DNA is TGTGCCAGCAGCCGGACAGGGACCAATCAGCCCCAGCATTTT. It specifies CASSRTGTNQPQHF.

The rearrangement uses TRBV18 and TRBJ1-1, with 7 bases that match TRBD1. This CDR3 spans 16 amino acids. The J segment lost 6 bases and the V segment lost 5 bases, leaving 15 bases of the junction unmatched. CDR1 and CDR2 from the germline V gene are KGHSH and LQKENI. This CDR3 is CASSEVTGDPSSEAFF. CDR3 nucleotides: TGTGCCAGCTCAGAGGTAACAGGGGACCCGAGTTCTGAAGCTTTCTTT.

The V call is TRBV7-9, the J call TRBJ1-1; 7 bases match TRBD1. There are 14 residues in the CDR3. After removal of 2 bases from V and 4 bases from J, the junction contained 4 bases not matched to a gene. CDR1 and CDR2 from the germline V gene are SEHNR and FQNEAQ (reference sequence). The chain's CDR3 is CASSLTGEGTEAFF. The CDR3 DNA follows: TGTGCCAGCAGCTTAACAGGGGAAGGCACTGAAGCTTTCTTT.

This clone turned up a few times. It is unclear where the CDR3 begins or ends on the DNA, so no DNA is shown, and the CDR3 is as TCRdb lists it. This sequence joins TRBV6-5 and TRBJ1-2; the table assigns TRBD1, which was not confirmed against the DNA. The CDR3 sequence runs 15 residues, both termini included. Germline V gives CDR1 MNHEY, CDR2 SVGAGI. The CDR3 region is CASSSSAGQGSGYTF.

For the CDR3, the DNA is TGTGCCAGTAGTATAACAGGAGGGAGCTCCTACGAGCAGTACTTC. It encodes CASSITGGSSYEQYF. The J gene is TRBJ2-7, the V gene TRBV19; possibly TRBD2 for D (6 bases). Germline values: CDR1 LNHDA, CDR2 SQIVND (reference sequence). Trimming took 2 bases from V and 0 from J, leaving 11 bases between them. CDR3 length: 15 residues. Filled out from reference TRBV19 and TRBJ2-7, the complete variable domain reads DGGITQSPKYLFRKEGQNVTLSCEQNLNHDAMYWYRQDPGQGLRLIYYSQIVNDFQKGDIAEGYSVSREKKESFPLTVTSAQKNPTAFYLCASSITGGSSYEQYFGPGTRLTVT.

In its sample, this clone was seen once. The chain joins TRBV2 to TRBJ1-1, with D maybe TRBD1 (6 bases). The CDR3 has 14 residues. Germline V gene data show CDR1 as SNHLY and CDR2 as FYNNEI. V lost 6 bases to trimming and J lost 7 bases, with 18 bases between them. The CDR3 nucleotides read TGTGCCAGCAGACTACTGACAGGTGGAAATGAAGCTTTCTTT. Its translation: CASRLLTGGNEAFF.

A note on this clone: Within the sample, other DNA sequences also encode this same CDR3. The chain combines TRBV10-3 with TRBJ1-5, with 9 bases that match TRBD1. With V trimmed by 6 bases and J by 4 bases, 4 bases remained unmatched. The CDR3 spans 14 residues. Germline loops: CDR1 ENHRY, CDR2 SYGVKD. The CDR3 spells CAISPGQGNQPQHF. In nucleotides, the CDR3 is TGTGCCATCAGCCCGGGACAGGGTAATCAGCCCCAGCATTTT.

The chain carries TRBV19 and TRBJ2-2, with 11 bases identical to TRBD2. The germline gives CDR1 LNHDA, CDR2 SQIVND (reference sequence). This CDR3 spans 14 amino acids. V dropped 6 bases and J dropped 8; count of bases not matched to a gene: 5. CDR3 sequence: CASRLTSGTGELFF. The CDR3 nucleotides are TGTGCCAGTAGACTGACTAGCGGGACGGGGGAGCTGTTTTTT.

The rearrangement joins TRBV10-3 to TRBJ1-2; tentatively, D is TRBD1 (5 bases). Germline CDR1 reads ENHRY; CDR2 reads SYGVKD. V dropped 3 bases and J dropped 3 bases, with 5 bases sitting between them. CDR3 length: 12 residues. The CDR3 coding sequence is TGTGCCATCAGTGAACAGGACTATGGCTACACCTTC. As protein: CAISEQDYGYTF.

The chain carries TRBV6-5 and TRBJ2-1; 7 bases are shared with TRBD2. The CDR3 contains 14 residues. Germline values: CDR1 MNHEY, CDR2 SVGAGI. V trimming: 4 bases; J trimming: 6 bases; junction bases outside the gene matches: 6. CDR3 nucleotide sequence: TGTGCCAGCAGTTGGGGAGGGCCCGGCAATGAGCAGTTCTTC. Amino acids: CASSWGGPGNEQFF.

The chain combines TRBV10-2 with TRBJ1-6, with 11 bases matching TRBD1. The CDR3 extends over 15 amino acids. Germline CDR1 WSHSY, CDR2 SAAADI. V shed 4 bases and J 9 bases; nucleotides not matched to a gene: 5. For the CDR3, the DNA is TGCGCCAGCAGTGGGTCCGGGACAGGGGGTTCACCCCTCCACTTT. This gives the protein CASSGSGTGGSPLHF.

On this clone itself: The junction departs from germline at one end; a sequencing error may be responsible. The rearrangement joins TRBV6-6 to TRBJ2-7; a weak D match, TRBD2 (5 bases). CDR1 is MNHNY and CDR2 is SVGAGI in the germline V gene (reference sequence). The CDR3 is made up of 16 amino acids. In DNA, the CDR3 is TGTGCCGGCAGTTACGAGCCTCCCCCCAGCCGAGGGGAGCAGTACTTC. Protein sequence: CAGSYEPPPSRGEQYF.

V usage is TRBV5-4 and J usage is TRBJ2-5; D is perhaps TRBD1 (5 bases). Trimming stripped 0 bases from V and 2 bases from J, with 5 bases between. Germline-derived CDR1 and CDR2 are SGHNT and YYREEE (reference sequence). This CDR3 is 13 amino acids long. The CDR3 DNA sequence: TGTGCCAGCAGCTTGGGACAGCAAGAGACCCAGTACTTC. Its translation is CASSLGQQETQYF.

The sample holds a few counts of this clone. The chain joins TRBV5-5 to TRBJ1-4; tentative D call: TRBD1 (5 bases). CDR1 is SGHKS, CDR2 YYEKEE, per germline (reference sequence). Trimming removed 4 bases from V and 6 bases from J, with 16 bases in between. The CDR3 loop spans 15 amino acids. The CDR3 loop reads CASSIGRVNDEKLFF. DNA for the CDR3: TGTGCCAGCAGCATAGGCAGGGTGAATGATGAAAAACTGTTTTTT.